The T cell receptor beta chain described here comes from a study of blood T cell repertoires in COVID-19. Study-wide background: In each case, the material was cDNA or gDNA derived from T cells, B-cell-depleted T cells, or PBMCs.

As originally analysed: Scientists estimated how many nucleated cells there were by amplifying reference gene primers. Sequencing used immunoSEQ multiplex PCR; TCRdb keeps in-frame clones, though not all of them. The D gene and trimming were derived from the DNA, and the V and J assignments and clone size from that table. This sample carries approximately 180,000 clones, roughly 89% of them seen once, and the ten largest clones take about an eighth. The length of the CDR3 is 15 residues. Trimming cost V 4 bases and J 1 base, with 11 bases left between them. CDR1 and CDR2 (germline): MDHEN, SYDVKM. The clonotype was recovered from a woman between 65 and 79 years old with COVID-19, enrolled during active disease. The chain couples TRBV28 to TRBJ1-3; possibly TRBD1 for D (5 bases). The sequenced sample consisted of peripheral blood. In DNA form, the CDR3 reads TGTGCCAGCAGTTCTGGGGCCCCTTCTGGAAACACCATATATTTT. This encodes CASSSGAPSGNTIYF.